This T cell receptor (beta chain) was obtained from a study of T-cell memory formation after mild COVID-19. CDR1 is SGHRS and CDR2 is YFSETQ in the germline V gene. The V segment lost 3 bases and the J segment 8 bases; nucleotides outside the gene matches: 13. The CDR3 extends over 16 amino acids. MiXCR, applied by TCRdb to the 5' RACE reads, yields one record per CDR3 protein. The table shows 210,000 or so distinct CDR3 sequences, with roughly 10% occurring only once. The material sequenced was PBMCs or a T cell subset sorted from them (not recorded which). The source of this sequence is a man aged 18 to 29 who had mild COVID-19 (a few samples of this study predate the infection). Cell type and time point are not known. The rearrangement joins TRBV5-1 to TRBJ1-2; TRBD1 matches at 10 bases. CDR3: CASSYLLTGGAEGYTF. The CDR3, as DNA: TGCGCCAGCAGCTACCTCTTGACAGGGGGCGCGGAAGGCTACACCTTC.